This T cell receptor (beta chain) was retrieved from a study of blood T cell repertoires in COVID-19 (dated by TCRdb to between 2020 and 2021). Concerning the study at large: Samples covering the acute and convalescent phases of COVID-19 were provided by collaborators in the United States, Italy and Spain. Deeply sampled blood TCRbeta repertoires from subjects exposed to, actively infected with, or recovered from COVID-19 were included in the dataset. Where available, HLA class I and class II types were obtained from metadata supplied by the sample provider rather than from assay-based typing. Sample metadata almost always included a de-identified subject ID, COVID-19 status, age in years and sex. The repertoires were released in a freely available public database intended as a resource for research on the immune response to SARS-CoV-2. Samples came from the ongoing ImmuneRACE study (first 160 participants) plus 1,254 subjects from 6 global collaborators. The prospective study material was composed of cDNA or gDNA derived from T cells, B-cell-depleted T cells, or PBMCs.

TCRbeta CDR3 regions were amplified from genomic DNA by means of the immunoSEQ Assay, a bias-controlled multiplex PCR. In the paper's pipeline: The number of nucleated cells in each sample was estimated by amplification of reference gene primers within the assay. To quantify the absolute abundance of each unique TCRbeta CDR3 rearrangement, sequence reads were collapsed and filtered. Productive Simpson clonality was computed per sample as the square root of Simpson's diversity index over productive rearrangements. TCRdb re-hosts the immuneACCESS table, in-frame sequences only. Its copies lack some clones; in the studies checked, an unresolved V gene accounts for under half of them, and the cause for the rest is not known. That table is the source of V, J and clone size, and D and trimming were worked out from the DNA. Counted in this sample were more than 85,000 clones; around 74% of them appeared once. The ten largest clones capture approximately 19% of the sample.

A note on this clone: No cognate antigen has been identified for it. Base qualities are not at hand, and no much larger clone is one base apart.

The collaborating institutions used their own protocols to collect whole blood in K2EDTA tubes. For TCRbeta analysis, collaborator samples were shipped as frozen whole blood, as isolated PBMCs, or as DNA extracted from either sample type. Overall results and qualifications from the work: How much clinical and demographic metadata was included differed by source and by participant, and the metadata was provided uncurated.

The CDR3 goes from the cysteine to the phenylalanine over 12 residues. The retained sequence is limited to the CDR3, 36 bases, with the frame set at the first base. CDR1 and CDR2, looked up from the germline V gene, are SQVTM and ANQGSEA. V loses 8 bases of germline sequence and J loses 6 bases, and the interval between the two ends is 16 bases. The chain links TRBV29-1 with TRBJ1-2; D gene: possibly TRBD1, on 6 matching bases. The sequencing input was peripheral blood. The clonotype originates from a woman between 70 and 85 years old with acute or convalescent COVID-19. The nucleotide sequence is given as TGCAGCACCTCACAGGGCCGGAATGGCTACACCTTC. Its protein product is CSTSQGRNGYTF.